Here is one T cell receptor beta chain with its context. The data are from a study of T-cell memory formation after mild COVID-19. TCRdb processed the 5' RACE reads anew with MiXCR; each CDR3 protein has one entry. Of about 270,000 distinct CDR3 sequences in the sample, 16% were seen once. The CDR3 runs to 13 residues. The V end was cut by 1 base, the J end by 3 bases, with 10 bases between. The germline gives CDR1 DFQATT, CDR2 SNEGSKA (reference sequence). The rearrangement joins TRBV20-1 to TRBJ2-7, with D unclear. Material for sequencing was PBMCs or a T cell subset sorted from them (not recorded which). The receptor's source is a man between 18 and 35 years old who had mild COVID-19 (a few samples of this study predate the infection). Cell type and time point are not known. The CDR3 coding sequence is TGCAGTGCTAGAGGGATCGACCGCTACGAGCAGTACGTC. This codes for CSARGIDRYEQYV.